This entry features one T cell receptor (beta chain) sequence. This table comes from immunoSEQ multiplex PCR, and its TCRdb copy is limited to in-frame clones, with some not included. Here the sample spans approximately 150,000 clones, roughly 90% being singletons. The ends were cut back, 0 bases at V and 5 bases at J, with 13 bases in the middle. Germline V gene lookup returns CDR1 SGHTA and CDR2 FQGTGA. This CDR3 is built from 16 residues. This entry is derived from a study of T cell responses to AZD1222 COVID-19 vaccine. The source of this sequence is an adult in good health. V is TRBV7-3 and J is TRBJ2-2; D might be TRBD1 (5 bases). The input for sequencing was peripheral blood, taken on day 0 of AZD1222 vaccination. The CDR3 spells CASSLTAGMGTGELFF. CDR3 in DNA: TGTGCCAGCAGCTTAACCGCAGGGATGGGGACCGGGGAGCTGTTTTTT.